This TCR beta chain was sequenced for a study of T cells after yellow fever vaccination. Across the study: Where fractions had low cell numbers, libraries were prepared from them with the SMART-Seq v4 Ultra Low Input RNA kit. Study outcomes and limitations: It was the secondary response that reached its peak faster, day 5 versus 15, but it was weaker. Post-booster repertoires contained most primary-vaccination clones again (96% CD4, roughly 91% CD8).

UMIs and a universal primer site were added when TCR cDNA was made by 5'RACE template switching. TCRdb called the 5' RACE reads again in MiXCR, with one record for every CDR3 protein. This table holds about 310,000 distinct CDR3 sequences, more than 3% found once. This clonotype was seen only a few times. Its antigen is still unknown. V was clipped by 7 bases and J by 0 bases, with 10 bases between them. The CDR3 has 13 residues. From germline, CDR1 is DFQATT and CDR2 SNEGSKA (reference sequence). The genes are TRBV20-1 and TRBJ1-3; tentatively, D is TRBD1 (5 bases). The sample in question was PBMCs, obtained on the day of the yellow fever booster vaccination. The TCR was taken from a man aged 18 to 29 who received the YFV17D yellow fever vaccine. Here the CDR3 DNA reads TGCAGTGTCGGGGGGAGCTCTGGAAACACCATATATTTT. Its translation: CSVGGSSGNTIYF.